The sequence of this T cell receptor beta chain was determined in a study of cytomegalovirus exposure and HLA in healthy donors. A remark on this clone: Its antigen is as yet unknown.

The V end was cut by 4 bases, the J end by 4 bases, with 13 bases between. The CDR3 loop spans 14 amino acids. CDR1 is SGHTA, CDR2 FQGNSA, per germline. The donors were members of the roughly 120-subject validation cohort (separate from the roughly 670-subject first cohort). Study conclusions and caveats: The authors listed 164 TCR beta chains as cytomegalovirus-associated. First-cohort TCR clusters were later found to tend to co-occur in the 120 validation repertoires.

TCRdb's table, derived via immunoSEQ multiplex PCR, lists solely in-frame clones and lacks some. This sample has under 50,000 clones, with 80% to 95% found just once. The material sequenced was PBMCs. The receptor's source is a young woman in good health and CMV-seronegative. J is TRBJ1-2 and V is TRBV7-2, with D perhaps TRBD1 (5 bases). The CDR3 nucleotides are TGTGCCAGCAGCTCCTGGGGCGCCTCCTATGGCTACACCTTC. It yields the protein CASSSWGASYGYTF.